The text below deals with one T cell receptor beta chain. Produced via immunoSEQ multiplex PCR; TCRdb's table is partial and in-frame only. The data contain 30,000 to 35,000 clones, under 85% of them singletons. This entry is derived from a study of preoperative IRX-2 immunotherapy in early breast cancer. As to treatment: preoperative locoregional IRX-2 cytokine immunotherapy. This phase Ib study tested locoregional IRX-2 cytokine immunotherapy given before surgery. The V gene lost 3 bases and the J gene lost 2 bases, with 17 bases spanning the gap. This CDR3 contains 16 residues. Germline V gives CDR1 SGHRS, CDR2 YFSETQ.

J is TRBJ2-5 and V is TRBV5-1; D is uncertain. The sequence was collected from a human donor with breast cancer. The sequenced sample was lymph node tissue, obtained from a patient treated with IRX-2 immunotherapy. The CDR3 DNA sequence: TGCGCCAGCAGCTCAGACCCCGCCGAACCTCAAGAGACCCAGTACTTC. Amino acid sequence: CASSSDPAEPQETQYF.